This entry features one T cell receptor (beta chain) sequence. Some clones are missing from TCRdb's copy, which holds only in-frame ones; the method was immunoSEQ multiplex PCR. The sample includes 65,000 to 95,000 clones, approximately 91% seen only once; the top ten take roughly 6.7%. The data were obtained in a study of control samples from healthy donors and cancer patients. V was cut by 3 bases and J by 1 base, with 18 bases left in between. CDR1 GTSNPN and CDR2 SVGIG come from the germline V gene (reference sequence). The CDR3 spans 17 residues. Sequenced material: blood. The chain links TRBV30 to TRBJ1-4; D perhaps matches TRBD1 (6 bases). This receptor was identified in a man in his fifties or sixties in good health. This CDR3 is CAWSIGAGGRTNEKLFF. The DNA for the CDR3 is TGTGCCTGGAGCATTGGGGCGGGGGGCAGAACTAATGAAAAACTGTTTTTT. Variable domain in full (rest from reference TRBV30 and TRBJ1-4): SQTIHQWPATLVQPVGSPLSLECTVEGTSNPNLYWYRQAAGRGLQLLFYSVGIGQISSEVPQNLSASRPQDRQFILSSKKLLLSDSGFYLCAWSIGAGGRTNEKLFFGSGTQLSVL.